This record covers a single T cell receptor (beta chain). Generated by immunoSEQ multiplex PCR, the TCRdb table keeps only in-frame clones and is missing some. The table has about 110,000 clones, approximately 90% seen once. The sample is drawn from a study of control samples from healthy donors and cancer patients. Sequenced: blood. This TCR was recovered from a woman aged 45-60 years in good health.

CDR3 sequence: CASSDPLEGRGTQYF. The CDR3 DNA follows: TGTGCCAGCAGCGACCCACTAGAAGGGCGGGGTACGCAGTATTTT. The rearrangement links TRBV5-6 to TRBJ2-3, with a possible D match to TRBD2 (6 bases). Per germline, CDR1 SGHDT and CDR2 YYEEEE. This CDR3 has 15 residues. Trimming took 4 bases from V and 8 from J, leaving 20 bases between them.